This T cell receptor (beta chain) was identified during a study of T cells after yellow fever vaccination. General study findings and limits: Researchers report a weaker secondary response that nonetheless peaked faster, day 5 versus 15.

5'RACE template switching generated TCR cDNA, adding a universal primer site and UMIs. TCRdb ran MiXCR on the 5' RACE reads and lists one entry per CDR3 protein. The sample yields over 110,000 distinct CDR3 sequences, more than 6% seen once. The table lists this clonotype with many counts. What it recognizes is unknown. V was pared by 5 bases and J by 2 bases, with 13 bases between. The length of the CDR3 is 16 residues. The germline V gene encodes CDR1 SGHTA and CDR2 FQGNSA. The specimen was CD4+ T cells sorted from PBMCs, collected 5 days after the yellow fever booster vaccination. V gene TRBV7-2 combines with J gene TRBJ2-6; D is unresolved. This clonotype was obtained from a man under 40 who received the YFV17D yellow fever vaccine. CDR3 protein: CASSPRTAPGANVLTF. CDR3 in DNA: TGTGCCAGCAGCCCACGAACAGCCCCTGGGGCCAACGTCCTGACTTTC.